The 18 T cell receptor beta chains below were found in one sample sequenced in a study of post-analysis software for immune sequencing data (dated by TCRdb to between 2015 and 2016). On the study overall, not on this receptor specifically: Patients showed significantly higher frequencies than controls for about 5 TRBV segments, among them TRBV5-6, TRBV5-1 and TRBV20-1.

Their antigens are not known. The library was produced with PCR. Data came from an Illumina HiSeq 2500. To reduce PCR and sequencing biases, unique molecular identifiers were incorporated into the TCR beta cDNA libraries. Using fastp at Q25 and MiXCR, TCRdb reprocessed the public reads and kept productive beta chains. Here each entry gathers all rows of one CDR3 protein and keeps the most common genes and DNA. The sample table shows more than 500,000 distinct CDR3 sequences, and 34% are seen once. Under 7% of the sample lies in the top ten. Source material: blood. These receptors came from a girl under 18 with multiple sclerosis.

V is TRBV6-1 and J is TRBJ2-1; D is undetermined. The CDR3 extends over 15 amino acids. Trimming left V 0 bases short and J 4 bases short, with 10 bases between. Germline CDR1 reads MNHNS; CDR2 reads SASEGT. The CDR3 loop reads CASSEALEGYNEQFF. CDR3 DNA: TGTGCCAGCAGTGAAGCGCTGGAAGGGTACAATGAGCAGTTCTTC.

The chain combines TRBV20-1 with TRBJ2-3; weak D call: TRBD2 (6 bases). This CDR3 is built from 15 residues. Trimming pared 5 bases from V and 7 bases from J, leaving 22 bases between. From germline, CDR1 is DFQATT and CDR2 SNEGSKA (reference sequence). This CDR3 reads CSAPLVGARTNTQYF. DNA of the CDR3: TGCAGTGCTCCACTCGTCGGTGCAAGGACTAATACGCAGTATTTT.

The table lists this clonotype with a few counts. The V gene is TRBV20-1, the J gene TRBJ2-5; 8 bases line up with TRBD2. V lost 1 base to trimming and J lost 5 bases; unmatched junction nucleotides: 12. The germline V gene encodes CDR1 DFQATT and CDR2 SNEGSKA (reference sequence). The CDR3 is made up of 16 amino acids. The CDR3 nucleotides are TGCAGTGCTAGAGCGTACTACGGGGGGGGACTGGAGACCCAGTACTTC. It yields the protein CSARAYYGGGLETQYF.

The gene calls are TRBV2 and TRBJ2-5, with 8 bases matching TRBD1. The V segment lost 6 bases and the J segment 5 bases; nucleotides outside the gene matches: 5. The germline V gene encodes CDR1 SNHLY and CDR2 FYNNEI. The CDR3 has 13 amino acids. CDR3 in amino acids: CASRVTGAETQYF. In DNA form, the CDR3 reads TGTGCCAGCAGGGTGACAGGGGCCGAGACCCAGTACTTC.

The J gene is TRBJ1-4, the V gene TRBV11-2; TRBD1 matches 8 bases. The CDR3 loop spans 13 amino acids. Germline lookup yields CDR1 SGHAT and CDR2 FQNNGV. V was pared by 5 bases and J by 10 bases, with 6 bases of the junction left unmatched. The CDR3 is CASSPDRGGKLFF. The CDR3 coding sequence is TGTGCCAGCAGCCCCGACAGGGGCGGAAAACTGTTTTTT.

The chain links TRBV29-1 to TRBJ1-2; D possibly corresponds to TRBD1 (5 bases). This CDR3 has 13 residues. The germline V gene encodes CDR1 SQVTM and CDR2 ANQGSEA. V lost 4 bases and J 6 bases, leaving 15 bases between the germline ends. This CDR3 is CSVGVQGADGYTF. In DNA form, the CDR3 reads TGCAGCGTTGGAGTCCAGGGTGCAGATGGCTACACCTTC.

The rearrangement joins TRBV20-1 to TRBJ2-1, with D perhaps matching TRBD2 (6 bases). V lost 1 base to trimming and J lost 5 bases, with 15 bases between them. Germline lookup yields CDR1 DFQATT and CDR2 SNEGSKA (reference sequence). CDR3 length: 15 residues. The CDR3 loop is CSARVRLGGDNEQFF. The DNA for the CDR3 is TGCAGTGCTAGAGTTAGGCTGGGGGGTGACAATGAGCAGTTCTTC.

The chain joins TRBV20-1 to TRBJ2-5; no clear D. The J call may be incorrect, as the DNA end agrees better with TRBJ2-7. This CDR3 has 11 residues. Germline loops: CDR1 DFQATT, CDR2 SNEGSKA (reference sequence). The CDR3 DNA reads TGCAGTGCTCTCCTAAACTACGAGCAGTACTTC. Translating it yields CSALLNYEQYF.

The table lists this clonotype with a few counts. The chain links TRBV15 to TRBJ2-5, with a tentative D call TRBD2 (5 bases). CDR1 is LNHNV and CDR2 is YYDKDF in the germline V gene (reference sequence). The CDR3 consists of 17 residues. Trimming removed 3 bases at V and 2 bases at J, with 19 bases between. The CDR3, as DNA: TGTGCCACCAGCAGGCGAGGGCGGGTGGGTGAGCAAGAGACCCAGTACTTC. It codes for CATSRRGRVGEQETQYF.

Comments on this clonotype: A clone one base away is much larger, so this may be a read error. This chain links TRBV20-1 with TRBJ1-4; no reliable D call. The length of the CDR3 is 12 residues. V shed 2 bases and J shed 8 bases, with 9 bases lying between them. Germline-derived CDR1 and CDR2 are DFQATT and SNEGSKA (reference sequence). The chain's CDR3 is CSARWPEEKLFF. The DNA for the CDR3 is TGCAGTGCTAGATGGCCAGAGGAAAAACTGTTTTTT.

This clonotype was found many times. The chain combines TRBV5-1 with TRBJ1-2; 9 bases align to TRBD1. Trimming cost V 5 bases and J 3 bases; bases outside gene matches: 2. The CDR3 extends over 13 amino acids. CDR1 is SGHRS and CDR2 is YFSETQ in the germline V gene. The CDR3, as DNA: TGCGCCAGCAGGGGGGACAGGGACTATGGCTACACCTTC. Its translation is CASRGDRDYGYTF.

This clonotype showed up just a few times. This chain uses TRBV7-9 with TRBJ2-1, with 8 bases lining up with TRBD1. This CDR3 is 14 amino acids long. CDR1 SEHNR and CDR2 FQNEAQ come from the germline V gene (reference sequence). With V trimmed by 5 bases and J by 6 bases, 6 bases remained unmatched. CDR3 in DNA: TGTGCCAGCAGCCCTCGGACAGGGAGCAATGAGCAGTTCTTC. Translation: CASSPRTGSNEQFF.

This chain uses TRBV18 with TRBJ1-1; D not resolved. CDR3 length equals 12 residues. CDR1 and CDR2 (germline): KGHSH, LQKENI. The germline V and J ends were trimmed by 2 bases and 6 bases, with 7 bases remaining between them. CDR3 nucleotide sequence: TGTGCCAGCTCACCAAGGGAGGCTGAAGCTTTCTTT. This gives the protein CASSPREAEAFF.

Here the CDR3 DNA reads TGCAGTGTCGACAGGGGTGAGGTCACAGATACGCAGTATTTT. As protein: CSVDRGEVTDTQYF. V is TRBV20-1 and J is TRBJ2-3, with TRBD1 matching over 8 bases. CDR3 length: 14 residues. Germline V gives CDR1 DFQATT, CDR2 SNEGSKA (reference sequence). Unmatched junction bases numbered 8, after V lost 7 bases and J lost 2 bases.

This clonotype occurred a few times. The chain recombines TRBV12-3 or TRBV12-4 with TRBJ1-1; possible D gene TRBD1, 6 bases. V was cut by 9 bases and J by 3 bases, with 23 bases left in between. The length of the CDR3 is 16 residues. CDR3 residues: CARTGTRLLKDTEAFF. CDR3 DNA: TGTGCCAGAACCGGGACAAGGCTGCTGAAGGACACTGAAGCTTTCTTT.

The chain is built from TRBV6-6 and TRBJ1-1; D gene uncertain. The CDR3 sequence is 14 residues long. V was cut by 0 bases and J by 1 base, with 6 bases left in between. Germline CDR1 reads MNHNY; CDR2 reads SVGAGI (reference sequence). Here the CDR3 DNA reads TGTGCCAGCAGTTACTCGATAGCGAACACTGAAGCTTTCTTT. Translation: CASSYSIANTEAFF.

The genes are TRBV28 and TRBJ2-1, with D hard to call. Trimming removed 2 bases at V and 6 bases at J, with 5 bases between. Germline V gene data show CDR1 as MDHEN and CDR2 as SYDVKM. The CDR3 extends over 12 amino acids. CDR3 sequence (DNA): TGTGCCAGCAGTTTAAGCTGCAATGAGCAGTTCTTC. This gives the protein CASSLSCNEQFF.

This clonotype has just a few counts. The chain couples TRBV7-9 to TRBJ1-5; D gene uncertain. The CDR3 has 13 amino acids. Trimming pared 0 bases from V and 5 bases from J, leaving 5 bases between. Germline lookup yields CDR1 SEHNR and CDR2 FQNEAQ (reference sequence). CDR3 loop: CASSLAPDQPQHF. In nucleotides, the CDR3 is TGTGCCAGCAGCTTAGCGCCCGATCAGCCCCAGCATTTT.